These T cell receptor beta chains were read from a single sample in a study of cytomegalovirus exposure and HLA in healthy donors. Clones were read by immunoSEQ multiplex PCR, and TCRdb kept only the in-frame ones, dropping some. The table has just under 95,000 clones, roughly four fifths seen once. The sequenced material came from PBMCs. The receptors originated from a young woman in good health and CMV-seropositive. CDR3s include the opening cysteine and the closing phenylalanine or tryptophan. The D gene is left open where the match is weak. The listing skips clone size in some rows; elsewhere it reads once, few, many or a size class.

d_gene: TRBD2
v_gene: TRBV28
j_gene: TRBJ2-1
abundance: .
CDR3aa: CASTRTSVNEQFF
CDR3nt: TGTGCCAGCACCCGGACTAGTGTTAATGAGCAGTTCTTC

d_gene: .
v_gene: TRBV6-1
j_gene: TRBJ2-7
abundance: once
CDR3aa: CASRPAGFFREQYF
CDR3nt: TGTGCCAGCAGGCCGGCGGGGTTCTTTCGCGAGCAGTACTTC

d_gene: .
v_gene: TRBV4-1
j_gene: TRBJ2-6
abundance: .
CDR3aa: CASSQVPRAGANVLTF
CDR3nt: TGCGCCAGCAGCCAAGTTCCGAGGGCTGGGGCCAACGTCCTGACTTTC

d_gene: TRBD2
v_gene: TRBV4-1
j_gene: TRBJ2-2
abundance: .
CDR3aa: CASSQDESGSHTGELFF
CDR3nt: TGCGCCAGCAGCCAAGACGAAAGCGGGAGTCACACCGGGGAGCTGTTTTTT

d_gene: .
v_gene: TRBV7-8
j_gene: TRBJ1-2
abundance: .
CDR3aa: CASSLVSPGSLGYTF
CDR3nt: TGTGCCAGCAGCTTAGTTAGCCCAGGGTCCCTTGGCTACACCTTC

d_gene: TRBD2
v_gene: TRBV10-3
j_gene: TRBJ2-1
abundance: once
CDR3aa: CAISELTSGSLKQFF
CDR3nt: TGTGCCATCAGTGAGTTGACTAGCGGGAGCTTAAAGCAGTTCTTC

d_gene: TRBD1
v_gene: TRBV7-2
j_gene: TRBJ1-2
abundance: .
CDR3aa: CASSLAGQGAWGYTF
CDR3nt: TGTGCCAGCAGCTTGGCCGGACAGGGGGCATGGGGCTACACCTTC

d_gene: TRBD2
v_gene: TRBV19
j_gene: TRBJ2-1
abundance: .
CDR3aa: CASGRALGNEQFF
CDR3nt: TGTGCCAGCGGGAGGGCCCTCGGAAATGAGCAGTTCTTC

d_gene: .
v_gene: TRBV7-2
j_gene: TRBJ2-1
abundance: .
CDR3aa: CASSQDTSSYNEQFF
CDR3nt: TGTGCCAGCAGTCAAGATACGAGCTCCTACAATGAGCAGTTCTTC

d_gene: TRBD2
v_gene: TRBV28
j_gene: TRBJ2-7
abundance: .
CDR3aa: CASSLAAPAYEQYF
CDR3nt: TGTGCCAGCAGCCTAGCGGCGCCCGCCTACGAGCAGTACTTC

d_gene: .
v_gene: TRBV6-4
j_gene: TRBJ2-6
abundance: .
CDR3aa: CASSDSRGGANVLTF
CDR3nt: TGTGCCAGCAGTGACTCGCGGGGTGGGGCCAACGTCCTGACTTTC

d_gene: .
v_gene: TRBV5-1
j_gene: TRBJ2-5
abundance: once
CDR3aa: CASAGSRTQYF
CDR3nt: TGCGCCAGCGCAGGGTCCCGGACCCAGTACTTC

d_gene: TRBD2
v_gene: TRBV12-5
j_gene: TRBJ2-3
abundance: .
CDR3aa: CASDSGLGLWDTQYF
CDR3nt: TGTGCTAGTGACTCGGGACTAGGACTATGGGATACGCAGTATTTT

d_gene: .
v_gene: TRBV13
j_gene: TRBJ2-7
abundance: .
CDR3aa: CASSAGLSSYEQYF
CDR3nt: TGTGCCAGCAGCGCGGGACTTAGCTCCTACGAGCAGTACTTC

d_gene: .
v_gene: TRBV5-6
j_gene: TRBJ1-2
abundance: .
CDR3aa: CASSLAGGVKDYGYTF
CDR3nt: TGTGCCAGCAGCTTGGCCGGAGGGGTAAAGGACTATGGCTACACCTTC

d_gene: .
v_gene: TRBV30
j_gene: TRBJ2-7
abundance: once
CDR3aa: CAWNQGGSNEQYF
CDR3nt: TGTGCCTGGAACCAAGGGGGTAGCAACGAGCAGTACTTC

d_gene: .
v_gene: TRBV5-1
j_gene: TRBJ2-1
abundance: .
CDR3aa: CASSGDTIYNEQFF
CDR3nt: TGCGCCAGCAGCGGCGACACAATCTACAATGAGCAGTTCTTC

d_gene: TRBD2
v_gene: TRBV6-5
j_gene: TRBJ2-5
abundance: .
CDR3aa: CASSYELAGTQYF
CDR3nt: TGTGCCAGCAGTTACGAACTAGCGGGGACCCAGTACTTC

d_gene: TRBD1
v_gene: TRBV5-6
j_gene: TRBJ1-2
abundance: .
CDR3aa: CASSRIGQGDSYGYTF
CDR3nt: TGTGCCAGCAGCCGCATCGGCCAGGGGGACTCCTATGGCTACACCTTC

d_gene: .
v_gene: TRBV7-9
j_gene: TRBJ2-1
abundance: .
CDR3aa: CAAASQWEVSGEQFF
CDR3nt: TGTGCCGCCGCTTCCCAGTGGGAGGTTAGTGGTGAGCAGTTCTTC

d_gene: TRBD1
v_gene: TRBV28
j_gene: TRBJ1-5
abundance: .
CDR3aa: CASFGRGFSQPQHF
CDR3nt: TGTGCCAGCTTCGGCAGGGGGTTCAGTCAGCCCCAGCATTTT

d_gene: .
v_gene: TRBV28
j_gene: TRBJ2-1
abundance: once
CDR3aa: CASRPRRGREVSGEQFF
CDR3nt: TGTGCCAGCAGACCCCGGAGGGGGCGGGAGGTGTCCGGTGAGCAGTTCTTC

d_gene: .
v_gene: TRBV4-1
j_gene: TRBJ1-2
abundance: .
CDR3aa: CASSQDVSSYGYTF
CDR3nt: TGCGCCAGCAGCCAAGATGTTTCGTCTTATGGCTACACCTTC

d_gene: TRBD1
v_gene: TRBV28
j_gene: TRBJ2-7
abundance: once
CDR3aa: CASSLGQGAYEQYF
CDR3nt: TGTGCCAGCAGTTTGGGTCAGGGGGCGTACGAGCAGTACTTC